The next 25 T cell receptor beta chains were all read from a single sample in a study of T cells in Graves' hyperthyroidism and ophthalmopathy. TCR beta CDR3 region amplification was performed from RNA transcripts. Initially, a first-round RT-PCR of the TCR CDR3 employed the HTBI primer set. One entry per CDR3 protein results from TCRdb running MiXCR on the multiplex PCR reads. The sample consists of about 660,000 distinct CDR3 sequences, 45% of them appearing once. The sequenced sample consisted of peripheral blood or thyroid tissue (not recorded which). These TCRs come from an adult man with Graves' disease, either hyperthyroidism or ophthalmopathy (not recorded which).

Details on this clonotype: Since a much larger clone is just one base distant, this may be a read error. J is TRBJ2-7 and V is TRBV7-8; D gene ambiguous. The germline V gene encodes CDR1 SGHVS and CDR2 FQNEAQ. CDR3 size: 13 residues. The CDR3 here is CASSLDESYGQYF. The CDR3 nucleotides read TGTGCCAGCAGCCTGGACGAGTCCTACGGGCAGTACTTC.

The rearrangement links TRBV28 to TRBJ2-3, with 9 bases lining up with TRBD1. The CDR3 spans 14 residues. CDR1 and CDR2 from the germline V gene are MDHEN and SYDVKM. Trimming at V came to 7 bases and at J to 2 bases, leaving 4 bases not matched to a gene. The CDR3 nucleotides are TGTGCCAGCACCGGACAGGGGATCACAGATACGCAGTATTTT. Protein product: CASTGQGITDTQYF.

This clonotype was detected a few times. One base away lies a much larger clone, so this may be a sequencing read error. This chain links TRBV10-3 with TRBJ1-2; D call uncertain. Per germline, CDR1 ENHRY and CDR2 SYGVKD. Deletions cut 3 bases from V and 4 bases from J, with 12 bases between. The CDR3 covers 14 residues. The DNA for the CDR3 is TGTGCCATCAGTGACTCAACCAGGAGCTATGGCTACACCTTC. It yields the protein CAISDSTRSYGYTF.

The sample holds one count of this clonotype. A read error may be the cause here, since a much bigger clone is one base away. The chain's CDR3 is CVSSMAGAETQYF. The DNA of the CDR3 is TGTGTCAGTAGTATGGCGGGTGCAGAGACCCAGTACTTC. V gene TRBV19 combines with J gene TRBJ2-5; TRBD2 might be the D (5 bases). Germline lookup yields CDR1 LNHDA and CDR2 SQIVND (reference sequence). The CDR3 runs 13 residues.

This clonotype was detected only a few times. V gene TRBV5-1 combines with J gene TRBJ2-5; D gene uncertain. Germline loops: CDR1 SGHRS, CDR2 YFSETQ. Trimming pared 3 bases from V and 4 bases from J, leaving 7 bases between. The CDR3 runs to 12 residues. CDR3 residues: CASSSQRETQYF. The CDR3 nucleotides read TGCGCCAGCAGCTCTCAAAGAGAGACCCAGTACTTC.

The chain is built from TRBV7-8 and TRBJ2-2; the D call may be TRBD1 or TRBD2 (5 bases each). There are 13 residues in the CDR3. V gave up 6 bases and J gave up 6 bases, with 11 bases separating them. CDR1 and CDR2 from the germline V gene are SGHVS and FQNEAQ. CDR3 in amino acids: CASSFLGAGELFF. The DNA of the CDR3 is TGTGCCAGCAGTTTTCTGGGGGCCGGGGAGCTGTTTTTT.

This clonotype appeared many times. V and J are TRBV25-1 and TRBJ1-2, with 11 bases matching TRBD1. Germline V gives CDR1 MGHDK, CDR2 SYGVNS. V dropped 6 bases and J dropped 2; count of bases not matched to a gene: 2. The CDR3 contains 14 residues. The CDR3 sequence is CASSWTGGNYGYTF. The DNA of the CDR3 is TGTGCCAGCAGCTGGACAGGGGGCAACTATGGCTACACCTTC.

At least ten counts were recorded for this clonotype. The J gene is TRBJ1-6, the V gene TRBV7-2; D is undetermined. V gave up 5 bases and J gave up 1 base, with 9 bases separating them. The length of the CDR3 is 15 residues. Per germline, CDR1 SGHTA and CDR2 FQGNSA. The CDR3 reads CASSTRDSYNSPLHF. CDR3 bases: TGTGCCAGCAGCACGAGAGATTCCTATAATTCACCCCTCCACTTT.

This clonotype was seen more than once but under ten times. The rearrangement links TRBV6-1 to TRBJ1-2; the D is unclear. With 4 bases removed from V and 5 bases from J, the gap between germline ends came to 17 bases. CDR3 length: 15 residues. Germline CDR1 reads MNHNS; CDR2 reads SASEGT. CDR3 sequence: CASSVGIEGAYGYTF. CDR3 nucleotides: TGTGCCAGCAGTGTCGGGATCGAGGGAGCGTATGGCTACACCTTC.

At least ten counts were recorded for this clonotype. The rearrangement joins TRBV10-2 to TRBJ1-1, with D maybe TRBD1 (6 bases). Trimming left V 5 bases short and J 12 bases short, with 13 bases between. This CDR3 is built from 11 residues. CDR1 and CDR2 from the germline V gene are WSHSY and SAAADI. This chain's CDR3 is CASSHDRYPFF. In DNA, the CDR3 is TGCGCCAGCAGTCATGACAGGTATCCTTTCTTT.

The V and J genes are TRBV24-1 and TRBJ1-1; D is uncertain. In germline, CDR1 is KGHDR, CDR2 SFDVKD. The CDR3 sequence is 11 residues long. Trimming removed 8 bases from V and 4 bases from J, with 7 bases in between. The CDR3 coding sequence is TGTGCCACCAAGGCCACCACTGAAGCTTTCTTT. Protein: CATKATTEAFF.

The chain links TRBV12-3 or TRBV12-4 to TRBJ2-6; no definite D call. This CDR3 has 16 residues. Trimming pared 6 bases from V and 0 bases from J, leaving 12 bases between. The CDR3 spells CASSQDRNSGANVLTF. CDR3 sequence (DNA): TGTGCCAGCAGCCAAGATCGTAACTCTGGGGCCAACGTCCTGACTTTC.

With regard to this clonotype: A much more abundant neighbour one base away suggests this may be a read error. In nucleotides, the CDR3 is TGTGCCATCAGTGAGAGGAGGGAGAACACTGAAGCTTTCTTT. Residues: CAISERRENTEAFF. The chain carries TRBV7-8 and TRBJ1-1; D uncertain. The CDR3 extends over 14 amino acids. V gave up 10 bases and J gave up 1 base, with 16 bases separating them. Germline V gene data show CDR1 as SGHVS and CDR2 as FQNEAQ. The full variable domain, its missing parts supplied by reference TRBV7-8 and TRBJ1-1, is GAGVSQSPRYKVAKRGQDVALRCDPISGHVSLFWYQQALGQGPEFLTYFQNEAQLDKSGLPSDRFFAERPEGSVSTLKIQRTQQEDSAVYLCAISERRENTEAFFGQGTRLTVV.

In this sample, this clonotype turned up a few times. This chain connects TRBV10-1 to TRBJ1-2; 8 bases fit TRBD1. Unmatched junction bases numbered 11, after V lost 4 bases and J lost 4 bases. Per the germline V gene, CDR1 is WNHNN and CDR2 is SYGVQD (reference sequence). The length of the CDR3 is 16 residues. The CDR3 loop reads CASSGPRTGNFYGYTF. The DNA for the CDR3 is TGCGCCAGCAGTGGACCTAGGACAGGGAACTTCTATGGCTACACCTTC.

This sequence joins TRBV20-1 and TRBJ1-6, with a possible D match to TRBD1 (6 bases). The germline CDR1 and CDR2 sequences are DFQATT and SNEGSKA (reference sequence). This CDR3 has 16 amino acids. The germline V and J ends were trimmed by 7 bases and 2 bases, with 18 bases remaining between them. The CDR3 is CSGSAGAVPYNSPLHF. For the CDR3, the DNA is TGCAGTGGGTCGGCAGGGGCTGTCCCCTATAATTCACCCCTCCACTTT.

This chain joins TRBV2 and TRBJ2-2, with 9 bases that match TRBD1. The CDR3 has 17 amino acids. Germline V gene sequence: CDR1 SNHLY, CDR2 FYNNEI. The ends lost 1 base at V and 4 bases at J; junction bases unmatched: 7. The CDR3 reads CASSEVTGGLSTGELFF. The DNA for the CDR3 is TGTGCCAGCAGTGAAGTAACAGGGGGCTTAAGCACCGGGGAGCTGTTTTTT.

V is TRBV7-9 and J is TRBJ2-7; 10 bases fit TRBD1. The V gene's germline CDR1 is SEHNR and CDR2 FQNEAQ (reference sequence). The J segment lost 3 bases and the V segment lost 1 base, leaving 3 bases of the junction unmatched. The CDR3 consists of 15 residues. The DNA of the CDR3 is TGTGCCAGCAGCTTAGGACAGGGGGCGGACTACGAGCAGTACTTC. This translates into CASSLGQGADYEQYF.

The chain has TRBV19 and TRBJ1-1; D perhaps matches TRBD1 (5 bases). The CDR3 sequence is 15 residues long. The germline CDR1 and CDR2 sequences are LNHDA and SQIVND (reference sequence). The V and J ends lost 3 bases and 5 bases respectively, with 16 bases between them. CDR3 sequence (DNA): TGTGCCAGTAGTATCCGGTTAGGGGAAGGGACTGAAGCTTTCTTT. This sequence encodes CASSIRLGEGTEAFF. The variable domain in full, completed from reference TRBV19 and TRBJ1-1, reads DGGITQSPKYLFRKEGQNVTLSCEQNLNHDAMYWYRQDPGQGLRLIYYSQIVNDFQKGDIAEGYSVSREKKESFPLTVTSAQKNPTAFYLCASSIRLGEGTEAFFGQGTRLTVV.

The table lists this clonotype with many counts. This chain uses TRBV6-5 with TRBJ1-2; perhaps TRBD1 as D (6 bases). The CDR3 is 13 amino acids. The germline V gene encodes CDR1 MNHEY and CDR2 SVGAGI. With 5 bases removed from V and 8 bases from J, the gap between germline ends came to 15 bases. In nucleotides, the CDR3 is TGTGCCAGCAGTCGGGACATACGCTCGGGCTACACCTTC. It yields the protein CASSRDIRSGYTF.

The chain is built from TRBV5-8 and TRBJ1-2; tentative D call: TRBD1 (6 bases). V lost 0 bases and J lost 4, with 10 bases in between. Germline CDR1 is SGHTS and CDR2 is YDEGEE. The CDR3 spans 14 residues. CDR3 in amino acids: CASSLDRELYGYTF. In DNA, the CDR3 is TGTGCCAGCAGCTTGGACAGGGAGCTCTATGGCTACACCTTC.

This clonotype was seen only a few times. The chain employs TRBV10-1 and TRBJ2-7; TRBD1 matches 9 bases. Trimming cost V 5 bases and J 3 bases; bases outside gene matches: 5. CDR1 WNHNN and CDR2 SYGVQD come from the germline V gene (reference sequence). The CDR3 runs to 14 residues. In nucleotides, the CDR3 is TGCGCCAGCAGTACCGGGACAGGGCTCTACGAGCAGTACTTC. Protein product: CASSTGTGLYEQYF.

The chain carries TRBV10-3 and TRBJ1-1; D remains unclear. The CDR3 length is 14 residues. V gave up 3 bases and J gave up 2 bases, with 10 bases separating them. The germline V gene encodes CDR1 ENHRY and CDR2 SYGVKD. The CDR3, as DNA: TGTGCCATCAGTGACCGGGTCCTTAACACTGAAGCTTTCTTT. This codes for CAISDRVLNTEAFF.

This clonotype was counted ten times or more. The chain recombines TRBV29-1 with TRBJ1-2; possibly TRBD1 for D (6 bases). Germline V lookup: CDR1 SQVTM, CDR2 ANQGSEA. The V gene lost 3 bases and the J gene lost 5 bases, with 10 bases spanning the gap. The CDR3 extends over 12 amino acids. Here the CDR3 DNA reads TGCAGCGTTGACGGGACATATTATGGCTACACCTTC. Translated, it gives CSVDGTYYGYTF. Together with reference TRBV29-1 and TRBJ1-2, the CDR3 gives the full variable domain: SAVISQKPSRDICQRGTSLTIQCQVDSQVTMMFWYRQQPGQSLTLIATANQGSEATYESGFVIDKFPISRPNLTFSTLTVSNMSPEDSSIYLCSVDGTYYGYTFGSGTRLTVV.

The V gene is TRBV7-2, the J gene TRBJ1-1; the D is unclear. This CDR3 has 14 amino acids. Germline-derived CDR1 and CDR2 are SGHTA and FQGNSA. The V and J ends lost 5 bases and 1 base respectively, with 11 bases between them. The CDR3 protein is CASSGGPGNTEAFF. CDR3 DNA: TGTGCCAGCAGCGGCGGACCGGGGAACACTGAAGCTTTCTTT.

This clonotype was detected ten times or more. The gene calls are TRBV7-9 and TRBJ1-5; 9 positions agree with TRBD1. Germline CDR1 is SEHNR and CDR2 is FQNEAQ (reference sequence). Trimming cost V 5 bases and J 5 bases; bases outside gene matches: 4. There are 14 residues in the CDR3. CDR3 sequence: CASSPGQGHQPQHF. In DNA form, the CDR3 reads TGTGCCAGCAGCCCGGGACAGGGACATCAGCCCCAGCATTTT.